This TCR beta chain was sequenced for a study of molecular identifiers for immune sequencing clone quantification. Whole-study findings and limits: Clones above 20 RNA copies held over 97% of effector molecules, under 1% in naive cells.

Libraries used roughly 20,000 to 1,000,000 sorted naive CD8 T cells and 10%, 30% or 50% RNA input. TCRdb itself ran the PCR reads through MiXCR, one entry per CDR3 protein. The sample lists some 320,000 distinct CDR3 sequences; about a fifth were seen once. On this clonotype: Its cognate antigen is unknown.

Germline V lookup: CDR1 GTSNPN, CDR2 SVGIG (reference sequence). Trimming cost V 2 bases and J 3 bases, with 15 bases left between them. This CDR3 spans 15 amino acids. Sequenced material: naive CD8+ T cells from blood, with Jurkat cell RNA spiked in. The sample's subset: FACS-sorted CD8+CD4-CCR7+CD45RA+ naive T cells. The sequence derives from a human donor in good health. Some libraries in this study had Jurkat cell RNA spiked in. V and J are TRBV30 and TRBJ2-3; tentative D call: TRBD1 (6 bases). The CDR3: CAWSLTGMGTDTQYF. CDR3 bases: TGTGCCTGGAGTCTCACAGGGATGGGGACAGATACGCAGTATTTT.